This T cell receptor (beta chain) is from a study of identical twins. Study findings and constraints: For cord blood, abundant beta clonotypes had fewer insertions, unlike memory repertoires, which showed none. The models systematically underestimated how much out-of-frame TCR alpha was shared in monozygotic twins.

The V segment lost 6 bases and the J segment 6 bases; nucleotides outside the gene matches: 8. The CDR3 is made up of 13 amino acids. Germline CDR1 and CDR2: KGHSH and LQKENI. For this clonotype: Antigen specificity is unknown.

Addition of a universal primer site occurred through template switching, and cDNA carried unique molecular identifiers. TCRdb ran MiXCR on the 5' RACE reads and lists one entry per CDR3 protein. The sample contains about 530,000 distinct CDR3 sequences, approximately 20% of which appear only once. The sample was also linked to a second study, of yellow fever vaccine responses in identical twins. That work states: Reports say the vaccine T cell response in twins looked partly convergent and partly personalized.

The chain combines TRBV18 with TRBJ2-7; 7 bases line up with TRBD1. The source of this sequence is a woman aged 18-29 years in good health. Sequencing used CD4+ T cells sorted from blood. CDR3 coding DNA: TGTGCCAGCTCCCTCGGCAGACAGGGCGAGCAGTACTTC. It specifies CASSLGRQGEQYF.